A selection of T cell receptor beta chains follows, all from one sample in a study of shared clonotypes between healthy human individuals. Produced via immunoSEQ multiplex PCR; TCRdb's table is partial and in-frame only. The table lists some 240,000 clones, 65% to 70% of them singletons. Source material: memory CD4+ T cells sorted from blood. The source is a man aged 25-45 years in good health. Both conserved end residues are part of each CDR3. Fields, in order: D gene, clone size, V gene, J gene, CDR3 protein, CDR3 DNA. D genes are given only for firm matches. Size values are once, few and many counts, or a class for expanded clones, and some rows have none.

>-|-|TRBV7-2|TRBJ1-1
CASTLRIRGTEAFF
TGTGCCAGCACCCTTAGAATAAGGGGAACTGAAGCTTTCTTT
>-|-|TRBV7-2|TRBJ1-4
CASSSDSKSGEKLFF
TGTGCCAGCAGCTCGGATTCGAAGAGTGGGGAAAAACTGTTTTTT
>-|few|TRBV5-1|TRBJ2-7
CASMRSGGTYEQYF
TGCGCCAGCATGAGATCCGGCGGGACCTACGAGCAGTACTTC
>-|many|TRBV28|TRBJ1-4
CASSEPGPGEKLFF
TGTGCCAGCAGTGAGCCGGGACCGGGGGAAAAACTGTTTTTT
>-|-|TRBV27|TRBJ1-1
CASGGATPDTEAFF
TGTGCCAGCGGGGGGGCGACGCCGGACACTGAAGCTTTCTTT
>-|-|TRBV19|TRBJ1-5
CASSPGHQPQHF
TGTGCCAGTAGTCCAGGGCATCAGCCCCAGCATTTT
>TRBD1|-|TRBV6-6|TRBJ1-4
CAAGQGTEKLFF
TGTGCCGCGGGACAGGGGACTGAAAAACTGTTTTTT
>-|-|TRBV7-6|TRBJ2-3
CASSPRAGDTQYF
TGTGCCAGCAGTCCTCGGGCGGGAGATACGCAGTATTTT
>-|few|TRBV7-2|TRBJ2-7
CASSLRSSTYEQYF
TGTGCCAGCAGCTTGCGGAGTTCAACTTACGAGCAGTACTTC
>-|few|TRBV7-2|TRBJ2-7
CASSPDPPYEQYF
TGTGCCAGCAGCCCTGATCCACCCTACGAGCAGTACTTC
>-|-|TRBV11-3|TRBJ1-2
CASSLSGDLRNYGYTF
TGTGCCAGCAGCTTGTCGGGCGACTTGCGCAACTATGGCTACACCTTC
>TRBD1|-|TRBV4-2|TRBJ1-5
CASSQEGGEDQPQHF
TGTGCCAGCAGCCAAGAAGGGGGCGAGGATCAGCCCCAGCATTTT
>TRBD1|few|TRBV2|TRBJ1-1
CASSGPGQGNTEAFF
TGTGCCAGCAGCGGCCCGGGACAGGGAAACACTGAAGCTTTCTTT
>-|-|TRBV5-4|TRBJ2-3
CASSPRSGNTDTQYF
TGTGCCAGCAGCCCCCGTAGCGGAAACACAGATACGCAGTATTTT
>-|-|TRBV5-5|TRBJ1-1
CASSGVTGRGAFF
TGTGCCAGCAGCGGCGTGACGGGGCGCGGGGCTTTCTTT
>-|-|TRBV15|TRBJ2-3
CATGEGQTDTQYF
TGTGCCACGGGGGAGGGACAGACAGATACGCAGTATTTT
>-|-|TRBV2|TRBJ2-5
CASSVGTETQYF
TGTGCCAGCAGTGTAGGAACGGAGACCCAGTACTTC
>-|-|TRBV15|TRBJ2-7
CATSRDYQVVYEQYF
TGTGCCACCAGCAGAGATTATCAGGTGGTCTACGAGCAGTACTTC
>-|-|TRBV9|TRBJ2-1
CASSVRSSSYNEQFF
TGTGCCAGCAGCGTTAGGTCAAGCTCCTACAATGAGCAGTTCTTC
>TRBD2|-|TRBV5-4|TRBJ2-5
CASSLGGLAIRRGTQYF
TGTGCCAGCAGCTTGGGGGGACTAGCGATCCGGCGGGGGACCCAGTACTTC
>-|many|TRBV28|TRBJ2-7
CASKAQRPEQYF
TGTGCCAGCAAGGCCCAAAGACCCGAGCAGTACTTC
>TRBD2|-|TRBV6-6|TRBJ2-7
CASSNLGLAGAFEQYF
TGTGCCAGCAGTAACCTAGGACTAGCGGGAGCGTTCGAGCAGTACTTC
>TRBD1|once|TRBV28|TRBJ2-7
CASSRGRHEQYF
TGTGCCAGCAGCAGGGGGCGGCACGAGCAGTACTTC
>TRBD2|many|TRBV5-1|TRBJ2-1
CASSSRTSGGNEQFF
TGCGCCAGCAGCTCCCGGACTAGCGGGGGCAATGAGCAGTTCTTC
>-|-|TRBV5-4|TRBJ1-4
CASSVSLTNEKLFF
TGTGCCAGCAGCGTGTCCCTTACTAATGAAAAACTGTTTTTT
>-|-|TRBV11-2|TRBJ2-3
CASSTTSDTQYF
TGTGCCAGCAGCACCACTTCAGATACGCAGTATTTT
>TRBD1|-|TRBV11-2|TRBJ2-7
CASTRTFQGEISYEQYF
TGTGCCAGCACCCGGACTTTTCAGGGGGAGATCTCCTACGAGCAGTACTTC
>-|-|TRBV7-2|TRBJ2-7
CASSPRGGGPYEQYF
TGTGCCAGCAGCCCTCGGGGAGGGGGCCCCTACGAGCAGTACTTC
>-|-|TRBV28|TRBJ1-4
CASSTLGATNEKLFF
TGTGCCAGCAGTACTCTTGGTGCAACTAATGAAAAACTGTTTTTT
>-|many|TRBV27|TRBJ1-2
CASSFTPVAGEYTF
TGTGCCAGCAGTTTTACACCCGTCGCGGGGGAATACACCTTC
>-|-|TRBV5-6|TRBJ2-5
CASSFGAPSEGREETQYF
TGTGCCAGCAGCTTTGGGGCGCCATCGGAAGGTCGGGAGGAGACCCAGTACTTC
>TRBD1|few|TRBV7-8|TRBJ1-4
CASSKDRENEKLFF
TGTGCCAGCAGCAAGGACAGGGAGAATGAAAAACTGTTTTTT
>-|-|TRBV6-1|TRBJ1-1
CASSDATRRNTEAFF
TGTGCCAGCAGTGACGCGACCCGACGGAACACTGAAGCTTTCTTT
>TRBD2|-|TRBV28|TRBJ2-3
CASSPGLAGGDTQYF
TGTGCCAGCAGCCCGGGACTAGCGGGAGGTGATACGCAGTATTTT
>-|-|TRBV5-4|TRBJ2-6
CASGGYSGANVLTF
TGTGCCAGCGGGGGGTACTCTGGGGCCAACGTCCTGACTTTC
>TRBD2|-|TRBV5-1|TRBJ2-5
CASSQRLAGTETQYF
TGCGCCAGCAGCCAACGACTAGCGGGAACGGAGACCCAGTACTTC
>TRBD1|-|TRBV11-2|TRBJ2-5
CASSFGTGMSETQYF
TGTGCCAGCAGCTTCGGGACAGGGATGTCGGAGACCCAGTACTTC
>-|few|TRBV7-2|TRBJ1-2
CASSVDRLYGYTF
TGTGCCAGCAGCGTTGACAGGCTCTATGGCTACACCTTC